This T cell receptor (beta chain) derives from a study of identical twins. Findings of the study overall: Models underestimated TCR alpha sharing (out-of-frame) in monozygotic twins.

MiXCR, run by TCRdb on the 5' RACE reads, gives a single entry per CDR3 protein. Among 350,000 to 450,000 distinct CDR3 sequences listed, 15% to 20% were seen once. The CDR3 loop spans 15 amino acids. Germline CDR1 is DFQATT and CDR2 is SNEGSKA (reference sequence). V lost 3 bases, J lost 5 bases, and 19 bases lay in between. A few counts support this clonotype. No antigen is known for it. This TCR derives from a man aged 45-65 years in good health. This chain uses TRBV20-1 with TRBJ2-5, with D perhaps being TRBD1 or TRBD2 (6 bases each). What was sequenced was naive T cells sorted from blood. CDR3 sequence: CSASPGGPRKETQYF. The CDR3 coding sequence is TGCAGTGCTAGCCCCGGGGGCCCCCGAAAGGAGACCCAGTACTTC.